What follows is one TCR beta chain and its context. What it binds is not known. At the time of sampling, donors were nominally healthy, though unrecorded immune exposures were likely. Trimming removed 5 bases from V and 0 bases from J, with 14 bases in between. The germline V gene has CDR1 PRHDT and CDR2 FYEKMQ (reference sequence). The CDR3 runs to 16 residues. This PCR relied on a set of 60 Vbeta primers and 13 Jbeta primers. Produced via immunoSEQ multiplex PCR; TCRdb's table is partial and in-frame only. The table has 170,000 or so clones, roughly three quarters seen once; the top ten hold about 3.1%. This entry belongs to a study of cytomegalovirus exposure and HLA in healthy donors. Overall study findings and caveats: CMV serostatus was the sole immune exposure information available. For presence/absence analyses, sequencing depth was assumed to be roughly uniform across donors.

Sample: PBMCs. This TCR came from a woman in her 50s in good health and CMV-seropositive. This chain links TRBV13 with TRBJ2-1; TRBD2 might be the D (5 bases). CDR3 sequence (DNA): TGTGCCAGCAGCCCCCGGAGGAGCGCCTCCTACAATGAGCAGTTCTTC. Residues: CASSPRRSASYNEQFF.